The rows below give T cell receptor beta chains drawn from one sample of a study of response to subunit inactivated influenza vaccine. TCRdb itself ran the RT-PCR reads through MiXCR, one entry per CDR3 protein. The sample lists hundreds of thousands of distinct CDR3 sequences, approximately 15% seen once, with approximately 6.5% in the top ten. Sequencing was performed on PBMCs from blood, taken less than 15 days before vaccination. Receptors originate from a man aged 45-65 years who received an inactivated influenza vaccine. Each CDR3 is given with its conserved first and last residue. Each record gives: V gene, J gene, CDR3 protein.

TRBV20-1	TRBJ2-5	CSARGRALATQYF
TRBV11-2	TRBJ2-2	CASSLAEGGELFF
TRBV4-3	TRBJ2-7	CASSQELRTGWGVRDEQYF
TRBV4-2	TRBJ2-3	CASSPGLTSGGGDTQYF
TRBV9	TRBJ2-2	CASSVERGPTGELFF
TRBV7-2	TRBJ1-2	CASSLGSVVFYGYTF
TRBV2	TRBJ2-3	CASSFKSDTQYF
TRBV19	TRBJ1-5	CAALDNAAGNQPQHF
TRBV7-9	TRBJ2-7	CASSLGTIYYEQYF
TRBV3-1	TRBJ2-6	CASSKATSEGAGANVLTF
TRBV28	TRBJ2-5	CASRRGPYSQETQYF
TRBV12-3/TRBV12-4	TRBJ2-1	CASSLKNEQFF
TRBV27	TRBJ2-5	CASGLVAGVGETQYF
TRBV2	TRBJ2-5	CASSEDRSGRTQYF
TRBV3-1	TRBJ2-2	CASSRLTGGDTGELFF
TRBV27	TRBJ1-6	CATRGTGTNNSPLHF
TRBV14	TRBJ2-3	CASSQRGRADTDTQYF
TRBV5-1	TRBJ2-7	CASSPTSGREFPQEQYF
TRBV6-4	TRBJ2-1	CASSDLGGGGNEQFF
TRBV7-9	TRBJ2-1	CASSQGSSGGEFF
TRBV6-2/TRBV6-3	TRBJ1-1	CASSYSMGTGPTEAFF
TRBV27	TRBJ2-2	CASSPTSMPAGELFF
TRBV28	TRBJ2-7	CASSPPSGISYEQYF
TRBV20-1	TRBJ2-7	CSAISVGIPYEQYF
TRBV4-1	TRBJ2-7	CASSQVPLAGGSYEQYF
TRBV7-3	TRBJ2-5	CASSPGTSGTTQETQYF
TRBV11-2	TRBJ2-1	CASSNRGLAGGNEQFF
TRBV7-9	TRBJ2-1	CASSPTRTSSGEQFF
TRBV20-1	TRBJ2-1	CSARGQLYVVASYNEQFF
TRBV12-3/TRBV12-4	TRBJ2-5	CASSLIGLEETQYF
TRBV27	TRBJ2-1	CASSPQGAGGRYEQFF
TRBV15	TRBJ2-5	CATSRDRWEETQYF
TRBV12-3/TRBV12-4	TRBJ2-3	CASSLASRLSDTQYF
TRBV9	TRBJ2-4	CASSVDFMGDRTKNIQYF
TRBV20-1	TRBJ2-2	CSARQLAVNTGELFF
TRBV7-9	TRBJ2-1	CASSPTGRYYNEQFF
TRBV7-2	TRBJ2-5	CASSLVERQETQYF
TRBV12-3/TRBV12-4	TRBJ2-1	CASSERAGTEQFF
TRBV15	TRBJ2-7	CATQQGSGYEQYF
TRBV11-2	TRBJ2-7	CASSLDVGQGFYEQYF
TRBV27	TRBJ2-3	CASRQGTADTQYF
TRBV20-1	TRBJ2-7	CSARAGVGEQYF
TRBV3-1	TRBJ1-6	CASSQERGRGSPLHF
TRBV15	TRBJ1-4	CATSRETFRGRQEKLFF
TRBV7-2	TRBJ2-3	CASSLGLTGDGGF
TRBV29-1	TRBJ2-5	CSVEESQKNQETQYF
TRBV4-3	TRBJ1-4	CASSQLQGVNEKLFF
TRBV19	TRBJ2-6	CASSIGRRSGANVLTF
TRBV7-2	TRBJ1-1	CATAWGGVNTEAFF
TRBV20-1	TRBJ2-5	CSAVAGPRETQYF
TRBV5-1	TRBJ2-2	CASSLDSFTGELFF
TRBV7-8	TRBJ2-5	CASSLSASGRWSLAQYF
TRBV5-1	TRBJ2-5	CASSLGQDETQYF
TRBV7-2	TRBJ1-2	CASSLRGAGAGYGYTF
TRBV3-1	TRBJ1-2	CASSQNSYGYTF